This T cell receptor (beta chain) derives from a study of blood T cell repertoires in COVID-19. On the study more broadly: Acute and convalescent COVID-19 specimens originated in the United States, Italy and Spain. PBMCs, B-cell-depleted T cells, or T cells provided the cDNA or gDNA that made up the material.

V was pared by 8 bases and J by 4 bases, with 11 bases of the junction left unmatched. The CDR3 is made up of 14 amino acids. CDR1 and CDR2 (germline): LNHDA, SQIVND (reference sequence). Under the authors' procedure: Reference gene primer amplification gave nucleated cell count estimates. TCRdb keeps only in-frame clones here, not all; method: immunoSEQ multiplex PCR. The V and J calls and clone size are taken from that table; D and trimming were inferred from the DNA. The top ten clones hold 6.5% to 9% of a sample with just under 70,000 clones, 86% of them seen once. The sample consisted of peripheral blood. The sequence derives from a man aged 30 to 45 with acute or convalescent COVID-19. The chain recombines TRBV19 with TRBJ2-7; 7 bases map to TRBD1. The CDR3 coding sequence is TGTGCCAGTGGAACCGGGACAGAATATTACGAGCAGTACTTC. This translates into CASGTGTEYYEQYF.